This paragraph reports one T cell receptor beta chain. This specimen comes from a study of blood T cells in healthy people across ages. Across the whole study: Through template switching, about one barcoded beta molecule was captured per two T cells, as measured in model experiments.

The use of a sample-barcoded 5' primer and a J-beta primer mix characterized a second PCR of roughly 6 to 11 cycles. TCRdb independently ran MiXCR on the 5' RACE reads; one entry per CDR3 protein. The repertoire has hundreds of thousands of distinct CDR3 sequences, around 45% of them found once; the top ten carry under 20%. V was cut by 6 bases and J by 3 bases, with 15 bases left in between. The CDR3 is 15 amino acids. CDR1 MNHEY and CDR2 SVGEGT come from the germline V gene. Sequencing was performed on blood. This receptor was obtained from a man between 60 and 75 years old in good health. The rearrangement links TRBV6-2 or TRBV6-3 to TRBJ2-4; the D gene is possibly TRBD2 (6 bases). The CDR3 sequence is CASSEIREVKNIQYF. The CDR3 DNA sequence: TGTGCCAGCAGCGAAATCAGGGAGGTCAAAAACATTCAGTACTTC.